This TCR beta chain was retrieved from a study of CD8+ T cells in alopecia areata. Study-level background: Each day, treated patients took oral tofacitinib twice, at 5 to 10 mg per dose.

Investigators isolated RNA and reverse transcribed it into cDNA to act as the sequencing template. Sequencing was performed with immunoSEQ multiplex PCR; in TCRdb, only in-frame clones are kept and a portion is missing. Of around 160,000 clones listed, roughly 50% were seen once; the top ten hold 6.5% to 7.5%. Study-level results: In scalp samples, resident alphabeta T cells of normal skin are also sequenced. Greater clonality was observed in lesional scalp samples, especially alopecia totalis/universalis, versus normal scalp.

Per the germline V gene, CDR1 is SGDLS and CDR2 is YYNGEE. This CDR3 region has 14 residues. This clone was picked up a small number of times. Its antigen is still unknown. Sorting from PBMCs produced CD4+ and CD8+ T cells. The sequence was obtained from a human donor with alopecia areata. The sample was CD4+ T cells sorted from blood. V gene TRBV9 combines with J gene TRBJ2-5; TRBD2 matches 10 bases. The J call could be wrong; TRBJ2-7 is a better fit for the DNA end. The chain's CDR3 is CASSVIAGGGEQYF. The CDR3 nucleotides are TGTGCCAGCAGCGTAATAGCGGGAGGCGGCGAGCAGTACTTC.